The clone carrying this T cell receptor (beta chain) is categorized as medium-sized. The sample is drawn from a study of OX40 agonist ivuxolimab in advanced cancers. Overall study context: With a range of roughly 20 to 79, age averaged roughly 60 years, and 65% to 85% were male.

Only in-frame clones appear in the TCRdb table, and some are missing; sequencing was by immunoSEQ multiplex PCR. Among about 13,000 clones listed, approximately 72% were seen once. This CDR3 spans 17 amino acids. V was cut by 0 bases and J by 0 bases, with 10 bases left in between. Germline V gene data show CDR1 as SGDLS and CDR2 as YYNGEE. The starting material was CD4+ or CD8+ T cells sorted from blood, obtained in a trial of the OX40 agonist ivuxolimab. The sequence was obtained from an adult with an advanced solid tumor such as melanoma, head and neck, liver or kidney cancer. V gene TRBV9 combines with J gene TRBJ1-6; a possible D gene is TRBD1 (6 bases). The CDR3 coding sequence is TGTGCCAGCAGCGTAGGTCAGGGGAGCTCCTATAATTCACCCCTCCACTTT. It codes for CASSVGQGSSYNSPLHF.